This record looks at one T cell receptor (beta chain) sequence and its context. Its cognate antigen is unknown. Assay used: immunoSEQ multiplex PCR; TCRdb lists only in-frame clones, some missing. Counted here are around 120,000 clones, roughly 90% occurring once; the ten biggest clones make up 1% to 1.5%. This specimen comes from a study of T cell responses to AZD1222 COVID-19 vaccine. Study outcomes and limitations: With two AZD1222 doses given, Spike-specific TCR breadth and depth both rose. Among spike-specific TCRs, nearly half reportedly target unmutated variant regions. Possibly, clonal diversity was underestimated; donors were largely white British and included more females. Dominant at 160-218 and 743-854, vaccine-associated CD4 TCRs also spanned spike.

The clonotype was recovered from an adult in good health. The sample was peripheral blood, taken on day 0 of AZD1222 vaccination.

CDR3 sequence: CASSLGRGSAQYF. In DNA form, the CDR3 reads TGTGCCAGCAGCTTAGGCCGGGGGTCGGCGCAGTATTTT. The chain employs TRBV11-3 and TRBJ2-3; D might be TRBD2 (6 bases). The germline gives CDR1 SGHNT, CDR2 YENEEA. With 1 base removed from V and 10 bases from J, the gap between germline ends came to 12 bases. The length of the CDR3 is 13 residues.